These 23 T cell receptor beta chains share one sample of origin, sequenced in a study of tissue T cells after allogeneic stem cell transplantation. Documented time point: mouse harvest day 7 after allogeneic transplant. Each mouse received 10^7 T-cell-depleted marrow cells plus 10^6 splenic CD5+ T cells by tail vein. Clones were sequenced by immunoSEQ multiplex PCR, and TCRdb holds only the in-frame ones, with some missing. The data hold over 7,500 clones, with 47% observed a single time. Sequences were obtained from gut tissue. The receptors here all came from a female BALB/c mouse given C57BL/6 T cells with graft-versus-host disease after an allogeneic hematopoietic cell transplant.

The sample holds a few counts of this clone. Gene names denote mouse genes. The CDR3 is cut off 1 residue early in the read; its end comes from the germline J gene. The chain recombines TRBV12-1 with TRBJ2-3; 10 nucleotides align to TRBD2. This CDR3 is 16 amino acids long. Germline V gene lookup returns CDR1 SGHSN and CDR2 HYEKVE. J gave up 2 bases and V 2 bases, and 6 bases lay outside the gene matches. CDR3 region: CASSPDWGSVAETLYF. CDR3 bases read: TGTGCCAGCTCTCCGGACTGGGGGTCTGTTGCAGAAACGCTGTAT.

On this clone: All gene names here are mouse names. The DNA read from the CDR3 is TGTGCCAGCAGCTTAGTAGGGGCGAATGCTGAGCAGTTC. Amino acids: CASSLVGANAEQF. The entire CDR3 protein reads CASSLVGANAEQFF. The V and J genes are TRBV3 and TRBJ2-1; either TRBD1 or TRBD2 may fit D (5 bases each). The read ends 1 residue early relative to the CDR3; the germline J gene fills the gap. The CDR3 runs to 14 residues. V lost 1 base and J lost 5, with 9 bases in between. Per the germline V gene, CDR1 is SNHLY and CDR2 is FYNGKV (reference sequence).

Worth noting for this clone: The genes are named according to mouse. The read ends 1 residue early relative to the CDR3; the germline J gene fills the gap. V gene TRBV26 combines with J gene TRBJ2-1; 7 bases map to TRBD2. The CDR3 contains 14 residues. After removal of 5 bases from V and 3 bases from J, the junction contained 4 bases not matched to a gene. Germline-derived CDR1 and CDR2 are KGHPV and FQNQEV (reference sequence). Partial CDR3 DNA: TGTGCCAGCAGTTACTGGGGTACCTATGCTGAGCAGTTC. Translation gives CASSYWGTYAEQF. In full, the CDR3 reads CASSYWGTYAEQFF.

A remark on this clone: Gene and germline names: mouse. CDR3 DNA, as far as it was read: TGTGCCAGCTCTCTCGAGGGAACAGAAGTCTTC. Protein: CASSLEGTEVF. The CDR3, in full, reads CASSLEGTEVFF. The J gene is TRBJ1-1, the V gene TRBV12-1; no firm D call. The DNA ends 1 residue before the CDR3 does, and the rest of the CDR3 is filled in from the germline J gene. CDR1 and CDR2 (germline): SGHSN, HYEKVE. The CDR3 has 12 amino acids. With 0 bases removed from V and 5 bases from J, the gap between germline ends came to 6 bases.

As for this clone: Genes here carry mouse names. The read stops 1 residue short of the end of the CDR3; the missing end is completed from the germline J gene. The rearrangement joins TRBV1 to TRBJ1-3; 11 nucleotides match TRBD1. In germline, CDR1 is NSQYPW, CDR2 LRSPGD (reference sequence). The CDR3 covers 16 residues. V was pared by 4 bases and J by 1 base, with 3 bases of the junction left unmatched. The CDR3 spells CTCSVRDRGSGNTLYF. CDR3 DNA (partial): TGCACCTGCAGTGTCCGGGACAGGGGGTCTGGAAATACGCTCTAT.

This clone was found a few times. The germline and genes are mouse ones. The part of the CDR3 DNA that was read is TGTGCCAGCAGTCCCCGGGCCTATTCCAACGAAAGATTATTT. The encoded protein is CASSPRAYSNERLF. The whole CDR3 region reads CASSPRAYSNERLFF. The chain uses TRBV26 and TRBJ1-4; no clear D. The CDR3 extends 1 residue past the end of the read, so its final part is completed from the germline J gene. The V end was cut by 4 bases, the J end by 1 base, with 10 bases between. Germline lookup yields CDR1 KGHPV and CDR2 FQNQEV (reference sequence). CDR3 length: 15 residues. Together with reference TRBV26 and TRBJ1-4, the CDR3 gives the full variable domain: NSKVIQTPRYLVKGQGQKAKMRCIPEKGHPVVFWYQQNKNNEFKFLINFQNQEVLQQIDMTEKRFSAECPSNSPCSLEIQSSEAGDSALYLCASSPRAYSNERLFFGHGTKLSVL.

This clone was seen only a few times. The gene symbols are mouse symbols. The read is 1 residue too short to cover the CDR3 end, so that end is filled in from the germline J gene. The chain combines TRBV26 with TRBJ1-2; D is ambiguous. Trimming shortened V by 2 bases and J by 0 bases, and 7 bases separated the two germline ends. CDR3 length: 14 residues. Per the germline V gene, CDR1 is KGHPV and CDR2 is FQNQEV (reference sequence). The CDR3 region is CASSLTHANSDYTF. The sequenced CDR3 bases are TGTGCCAGCAGTCTGACACATGCAAACTCCGACTACACC.

This clone was recorded only once. Gene labels here are mouse ones. With the read ending 1 residue before the CDR3 end, the germline J gene is used to fill in that end. This CDR3 is also generated by other DNA sequences in the sample. This chain uses TRBV23 with TRBJ1-1; the table's D call, TRBD1, was not checked against the DNA. Germline-derived CDR1 and CDR2 are KGHTA and FQNQQP. The CDR3 consists of 14 residues. The CDR3 reads CSSSQGTANTEVFF. The sequenced part of the CDR3 DNA is TGCTCCAGCAGTCAGGGGACAGCTAACACAGAAGTCTTC.

In regard to this clone: Mouse names are used for the genes. Coverage ceases 1 residue before the CDR3 finishes, and the germline J gene fills in the end. The J gene is TRBJ2-4, the V gene TRBV3; maybe TRBD1 (6 bases). V lost 4 bases and J 3 bases, leaving 8 bases between the germline ends. Germline V gene data show CDR1 as SNHLY and CDR2 as FYNGKV (reference sequence). The CDR3 is 13 residues long. The sequenced CDR3 bases are TGTGCCAGCAGCTCCAGGGGCCAAAACACCTTGTAC. It encodes CASSSRGQNTLY. The entire CDR3 protein is CASSSRGQNTLYF.

This clone is labeled medium-sized (0.01 to 0.1%). Any gene name here is a mouse gene name. The read terminates 1 residue before the CDR3 end, so the remaining end is supplied by the germline J gene. The chain uses TRBV31 and TRBJ2-7; TRBD2 matches 7 bases. Germline CDR1 and CDR2: GKSSPN and SITVG. J was trimmed by 7 bases and V by 1 base; bases with no gene match: 4. The CDR3 has 12 amino acids. Partial CDR3 DNA: TGTGCCTGGAGTCACGGGACTGAGGAACAGTAC. Protein sequence: CAWSHGTEEQY. The entire CDR3 is CAWSHGTEEQYF.

As for this clone: One end of the junction is discordant with germline, which a read error may explain. Each gene name is a mouse one. The read falls 1 residue short of the CDR3 end, and the missing part is taken from the germline J gene. The gene calls are TRBV26 and TRBJ2-3; no clear D gene. The CDR3 is 12 residues long. In germline, CDR1 is KGHPV, CDR2 FQNQEV (reference sequence). The chain's CDR3 is CASSLGAETLYF. The sequenced CDR3 bases are TGTGCCAGTAGTCTTGGAGCAGAAACGCTGTAT.

This clone turned up a few times. Gene names denote mouse genes. The CDR3 end falls 1 residue outside the read, so it is completed with the germline J gene. The rearrangement uses TRBV3 and TRBJ1-3; tentative D call: TRBD1 (5 bases). The CDR3 loop spans 14 amino acids. The V and J ends lost 1 base and 2 bases respectively, with 6 bases between them. The germline gives CDR1 SNHLY, CDR2 FYNGKV (reference sequence). The covered CDR3 bases are TGTGCCAGCAGCTTAGGGGGGGCTGGAAATACGCTCTAT. It specifies CASSLGGAGNTLY. The full CDR3 reads CASSLGGAGNTLYF.

A note on this clone: Here the gene names and germline are mouse. The read terminates 1 residue ahead of where the CDR3 ends, so the germline J gene completes it. The chain uses TRBV26 and TRBJ2-3, with 7 bases matching TRBD2. Germline values: CDR1 KGHPV, CDR2 FQNQEV (reference sequence). The CDR3 is 16 amino acids. V lost 1 base and J lost 2; bases outside the gene matches: 6. The sequenced part of the CDR3 DNA is TGTGCCAGCAGTCTGTTGGGTGGGGGGATTGCAGAAACGCTGTAT. Residues: CASSLLGGGIAETLY. The whole CDR3 reads CASSLLGGGIAETLYF. Looking up the rest from reference TRBV26 and TRBJ2-3 gives the full variable domain: NSKVIQTPRYLVKGQGQKAKMRCIPEKGHPVVFWYQQNKNNEFKFLINFQNQEVLQQIDMTEKRFSAECPSNSPCSLEIQSSEAGDSALYLCASSLLGGGIAETLYFGSGTRLTVL.

As concerns this clone: Here the gene names and germline are mouse. The read ends 1 residue early relative to the CDR3; the germline J gene fills the gap. V usage is TRBV26 and J usage is TRBJ2-7; 10 bases align to TRBD2. CDR1 KGHPV and CDR2 FQNQEV come from the germline V gene (reference sequence). J gave up 2 bases and V 2 bases, and 0 bases lay outside the gene matches. The CDR3 consists of 14 residues. Partial CDR3 DNA: TGTGCCAGCAGTCTGGGACTGGGGGCCTATGAACAGTAC. The encoded protein is CASSLGLGAYEQY. The complete CDR3 sequence is CASSLGLGAYEQYF. Full variable domain (missing parts from reference TRBV26 and TRBJ2-7): NSKVIQTPRYLVKGQGQKAKMRCIPEKGHPVVFWYQQNKNNEFKFLINFQNQEVLQQIDMTEKRFSAECPSNSPCSLEIQSSEAGDSALYLCASSLGLGAYEQYFGPGTRLTVL.

Regarding this clone: Germline and genes: mouse. The read terminates 1 residue before the CDR3 end, so the remaining end is supplied by the germline J gene. The rearrangement joins TRBV26 to TRBJ2-7, with D maybe TRBD1 (6 bases). The CDR3 runs to 11 residues. Germline CDR1 is KGHPV and CDR2 is FQNQEV (reference sequence). Trimming shortened V by 4 bases and J by 7 bases, and 8 bases separated the two germline ends. The part of the CDR3 DNA that was read is TGTGCCAGCAGTCCCGGGACAGAACAGTAC. Protein: CASSPGTEQY. The complete CDR3 reads CASSPGTEQYF.

Comment on this clone: Germline and genes here are mouse. From the germline J gene comes the end of the CDR3, since the read stops 1 residue before it. The chain carries TRBV23 and TRBJ2-3; the tabulated D call, TRBD1, remains unverified against the DNA. The CDR3 spans 16 residues. CDR1 is KGHTA, CDR2 FQNQQP, per germline. This chain's CDR3 is CSSSQSSAGAAETLYF. The CDR3 bases that were read are TGCTCCAGCAGTCAATCGTCGGCAGGGGCTGCAGAAACGCTGTAT.

As regards this clone: Here the gene names and germline are mouse. The read falls 1 residue short of the CDR3 end, and the missing part is taken from the germline J gene. This chain uses TRBV13-3 with TRBJ2-3, with 8 bases aligning to TRBD2. The V and J ends lost 3 bases and 0 bases, in that order; junction bases with no gene match: 0. Per the germline V gene, CDR1 is NNHDY and CDR2 is SYVADS. CDR3 length: 14 amino acids. The DNA read from the CDR3 is TGTGCCAGCAGTGGGACTGGGAGTGCAGAAACGCTGTAT. Residues: CASSGTGSAETLY. In full, the CDR3 reads CASSGTGSAETLYF.

About this clone: Gene names and germline refer to mouse. The read ends 1 residue before the CDR3 terminus; that terminus is restored from the germline J gene. The genes are TRBV29 and TRBJ2-7, with 14 bases identical to TRBD2. This CDR3 is 17 amino acids long. Germline V lookup: CDR1 MSHET, CDR2 SYDVDS. V was pared by 4 bases and J by 0 bases, with 5 bases of the junction left unmatched. The CDR3 loop is CASSWGTGGAFSYEQYF. The part of the CDR3 DNA that was read is TGTGCTAGCAGTTGGGGGACTGGGGGGGCCTTCTCCTATGAACAGTAC.

This clone was recorded a few times. Gene names are the mouse ones. Additional DNA sequences in this sample encode the identical CDR3. This chain's CDR3 is CASSPTGTATGQLYF. CDR3 DNA, as far as it was read: TGTGCCAGCAGCCCCACCGGGACAGCCACCGGGCAGCTCTAC. The rearrangement joins TRBV3 to TRBJ2-2; the match to TRBD1 covers 7 bases. The missing CDR3 end, 1 residue past where the read stops, is filled in from the germline J gene. The CDR3 has 15 amino acids. V shed 5 bases and J 4 bases; nucleotides not matched to a gene: 7. Looked up from germline, CDR1 is SNHLY and CDR2 is FYNGKV (reference sequence).

Comments on this clone: Genes and germline come from the mouse. The sequence runs out 1 residue before the end of the CDR3; the remainder is reconstructed from the germline J gene. V gene TRBV2 combines with J gene TRBJ2-4; no clear D. V lost 5 bases to trimming and J lost 0 bases, with 15 bases between them. This CDR3 is built from 16 residues. Germline V lookup: CDR1 LGHNA, CDR2 YSYQKL. CDR3 sequence reads: CASSSLHGGSQNTLYF. CDR3 DNA, as far as it was read: TGTGCCAGCAGCTCACTACACGGCGGGAGTCAAAACACCTTGTAC. The whole variable domain, filled in from reference TRBV2 and TRBJ2-4, reads DPKIIQKPKYLVAVTGSEKILICEQYLGHNAMYWYRQSAKKPLEFMFSYSYQKLMDNQTASSRFQPQSSKKNHLDLQITALKPDDSATYFCASSSLHGGSQNTLYFGAGTRLSVL.

With respect to this clone: The genes and germline here are from mouse. The read terminates 1 residue before the CDR3 end, so the remaining end is supplied by the germline J gene. This chain links TRBV3 with TRBJ2-7, with TRBD1 as a possible D gene (5 bases). The germline CDR1 and CDR2 sequences are SNHLY and FYNGKV (reference sequence). The CDR3 runs to 15 residues. Trimming removed 0 bases from V and 2 bases from J, with 11 bases in between. This CDR3 is CASSLAPGSPYEQYF. The sequenced CDR3 bases are TGTGCCAGCAGCTTAGCGCCAGGGAGCCCCTATGAACAGTAC.

About this clone: Gene names follow the mouse nomenclature. The CDR3 goes on 1 residue after the read ends, and that part is filled in from the germline J gene. The chain carries TRBV13-2 and TRBJ2-4, with D hard to call. From germline, CDR1 is NNHNN and CDR2 SYGAGS (reference sequence). The CDR3 sequence is 13 residues long. The V end lost 1 base, the J end lost 2 bases, and 5 bases lay between the germline ends. The CDR3 spells CASGDRDQNTLYF. The CDR3 DNA, read in part, is TGTGCCAGCGGTGATAGGGATCAAAACACCTTGTAC.

About this clone: Genes and germline are mouse. The read halts 1 residue ahead of the CDR3 end, with the missing end drawn from the germline J gene. V usage is TRBV12-1 and J usage is TRBJ1-2; no clear D. This CDR3 is 12 amino acids long. Germline CDR1 and CDR2: SGHSN and HYEKVE. The ends were cut back, 0 bases at V and 4 bases at J, with 5 bases in the middle. The sequenced CDR3 bases are TGTGCCAGCTCTCTCCCCACCTCCGACTACACC. Encoded protein: CASSLPTSDYT. The whole CDR3 sequence is CASSLPTSDYTF.